Following are 7 T cell receptor beta chains from one sample sequenced in a study of blood T cell repertoires in COVID-19. TCRdb's table, derived via immunoSEQ multiplex PCR, lists solely in-frame clones and lacks some. The sample shows 300,000 to 400,000 clones, around 87% of them seen only once. The sample taken for sequencing was peripheral blood. These receptors were obtained from a woman aged 60-70 years with COVID-19, enrolled during active disease.

Worth noting for this clone: In the same sample, other DNA sequences code for this CDR3. The CDR3 DNA reads TGTGCCAGCAGCCAGGGGGGAGGAAACACCATATATTTT. Amino acids: CASSQGGGNTIYF. The gene calls are TRBV3-1 (or the pseudogene TRBV3-2) and TRBJ1-3, with D tentatively TRBD1 (5 bases). From germline, CDR1 is LGHDT and CDR2 YNNKEL (reference sequence). Trimming pared 3 bases from V and 4 bases from J, leaving 7 bases between. This CDR3 is 13 amino acids long.

The rearrangement joins TRBV19 to TRBJ1-2; D is possibly TRBD1 (5 bases). Germline assignment: CDR1 LNHDA and CDR2 SQIVND (reference sequence). This CDR3 comprises 14 residues. With 5 bases removed from V and 5 bases from J, the gap between germline ends came to 15 bases. CDR3 sequence reads: CASSRFLTEYGYTF. The CDR3 region has the DNA TGTGCCAGTAGTCGATTCTTGACAGAGTATGGCTACACCTTC.

The rearrangement joins TRBV18 to TRBJ2-5, with 7 bases matching TRBD1. The CDR3 is made up of 14 amino acids. The V gene's germline CDR1 is KGHSH and CDR2 LQKENI. Trimming cost V 3 bases and J 5 bases; bases outside gene matches: 6. The CDR3 DNA sequence: TGTGCCAGCTCACCCCGGACAGGTGGGGAGACCCAGTACTTC. Protein sequence: CASSPRTGGETQYF.

The chain employs TRBV6-5 and TRBJ2-2; 11 bases are shared with TRBD2. The CDR3 runs to 15 residues. CDR1 is MNHEY, CDR2 SVGAGI, per germline. V lost 4 bases and J lost 5; bases outside the gene matches: 3. The CDR3 protein is CASSFTSGGTGELFF. The CDR3 DNA is TGTGCCAGCAGTTTTACTAGCGGGGGTACCGGGGAGCTGTTTTTT.

This clone appeared a single time. The CDR3 spells CASSPGASEAFF. The CDR3 nucleotides are TGTGCCAGCAGCCCTGGGGCTTCAGAAGCTTTCTTT. This chain joins TRBV5-4 and TRBJ1-1; D is possibly TRBD1 (5 bases). Trimming removed 4 bases from V and 8 bases from J, with 12 bases in between. This CDR3 has 12 amino acids. Germline CDR1 and CDR2: SGHNT and YYREEE (reference sequence).

The gene calls are TRBV18 and TRBJ2-1, with TRBD2 matching 8 bases. V was pared by 0 bases and J by 4 bases, with 5 bases of the junction left unmatched. The germline V gene encodes CDR1 KGHSH and CDR2 LQKENI. This CDR3 has 16 residues. CDR3 DNA: TGTGCCAGCTCACCACCCAGCGGGGGCATGTACAATGAGCAGTTCTTC. It is translated as CASSPPSGGMYNEQFF.

The gene calls are TRBV28 and TRBJ2-7, with 7 nucleotides matching TRBD1. This CDR3 region has 14 residues. J lost 3 bases, V lost 6 bases, and 8 bases had no gene match. Germline CDR1 MDHEN, CDR2 SYDVKM. DNA for the CDR3: TGTGCCAGCAGCAAACAGGGGAAATTCTACGAGCAGTACTTC. Its translation: CASSKQGKFYEQYF.